This TCR beta chain derives from a study of CD8 T cells in ankylosing spondylitis. The CDR3 runs 19 residues. Germline lookup yields CDR1 SGHVS and CDR2 FQNEAQ. V shed 4 bases, J shed 0 bases, and the junction held 15 bases outside the gene matches. This clonotype was counted many times. Its antigen remains unidentified. TCRdb re-called the 5' RACE reads through MiXCR, storing one row per CDR3 protein. Of 210,000 or so distinct CDR3 sequences listed, 20% to 30% are singletons. Study conclusions and caveats: Reports say disease-linked clones showed up significantly more in matched ankylosing spondylitis synovial fluid. One TCR beta motif, made up of about 8 highly homologous variants, appeared characteristic of ankylosing spondylitis blood.

The V gene is TRBV7-8, the J gene TRBJ2-1; TRBD2 matches 7 bases. The clonotype originates from a male donor with ankylosing spondylitis or in good health (not recorded which). Sequences were obtained from blood, either unsorted or a sorted T cell fraction (not recorded which). The CDR3 protein is CASSSRGAGAVRSYNEQFF. For the CDR3, the DNA is TGTGCCAGCAGCTCAAGGGGTGCGGGAGCGGTTCGCTCCTACAATGAGCAGTTCTTC.